Below are 30 T cell receptor beta chains sequenced from a single sample in a study of graft-versus-host responses after intestinal transplantation. Assay used: immunoSEQ multiplex PCR; TCRdb lists only in-frame clones, some missing. The sample contains 15,000 to 20,000 clones, around 83% of which appear only once. The authors processed graft tissue to release intraepithelial and lamina propria lymphocytes. This sample comprised ileum tissue, obtained about 600 days after intestinal transplantation. The source is a human patient who received an intestinal transplant, so some T cells may come from the graft donor.

The V gene is TRBV27, the J gene TRBJ1-5; no firm D call. Trimming cost V 2 bases and J 2 bases, with 4 bases left between them. CDR3 size: 13 residues. Germline V lookup: CDR1 MNHEY, CDR2 SMNVEV (reference sequence). CDR3 bases: TGTGCCAGCAGTTTAATGCGCAATCAGCCCCAGCATTTT. Protein sequence: CASSLMRNQPQHF.

The V and J genes are TRBV27 and TRBJ1-1; 11 nucleotides line up with TRBD1. Germline CDR1 and CDR2: MNHEY and SMNVEV (reference sequence). The CDR3 runs to 14 residues. V gave up 6 bases and J gave up 4 bases; unmatched junction bases: 4. The CDR3 loop is CASRPGTGGTEAFF. In nucleotides, the CDR3 is TGTGCCAGCAGGCCCGGGACAGGGGGCACTGAAGCTTTCTTT.

CDR3 nucleotide sequence: TGTGCCAGCAGAGCGGTCCCCGAGACTCTTTATGGCTACACCTTC. Protein: CASRAVPETLYGYTF. This chain links TRBV6-5 with TRBJ1-2; D ambiguous. The CDR3 contains 15 residues. Between the trimmed V and J ends, which lost 6 bases and 5 bases, there was a span of 19 bases. Per the germline V gene, CDR1 is MNHEY and CDR2 is SVGAGI.

The chain couples TRBV6-1 to TRBJ2-7, with D perhaps matching TRBD2 (6 bases). The CDR3 runs 14 residues. Trimming took off 7 bases at V and 0 bases at J, with 13 bases between the two ends. Germline V lookup: CDR1 MNHNS, CDR2 SASEGT. The chain's CDR3 is CASTIDGSSYEQYF. As DNA, the CDR3 is TGTGCCAGCACCATCGACGGGAGCTCCTACGAGCAGTACTTC.

The chain links TRBV4-1 to TRBJ2-7; no clear D. V gave up 0 bases and J gave up 7 bases, with 19 bases separating them. Germline V gene data show CDR1 as MGHRA and CDR2 as YSYEKL. The CDR3 is made up of 16 amino acids. CDR3 in DNA: TGCGCCAGCAGCCAAGATTTTACACAGACCTTGGGGGAGCAGTACTTC. Amino acids: CASSQDFTQTLGEQYF.

The chain combines TRBV6-1 with TRBJ1-5; TRBD1 might be the D (5 bases). The germline V gene has CDR1 MNHNS and CDR2 SASEGT. CDR3 length equals 16 residues. The V gene lost 4 bases and the J gene lost 5 bases, with 18 bases spanning the gap. The CDR3 here is CASSASLPRGDQPQHF. The DNA for the CDR3 is TGTGCCAGCAGTGCTTCGTTGCCCCGGGGGGATCAGCCCCAGCATTTT.

As to this clone: A junction end diverges from the germline sequence, so it may reflect a read error. The chain combines TRBV5-1 with TRBJ1-2; 7 bases align to TRBD1. CDR1 is SGHRS, CDR2 YFSETQ, per germline. The CDR3 has 16 amino acids. The CDR3 DNA reads as TGCGCCCGCAGCCAGGGGGTTCGGGGGACTAACTATGGCTACACCTTC. This translates into CARSQGVRGTNYGYTF.

CDR3 in DNA: TGTGCCAGCAGTGCAAGTAAACAGGGGGCAAATGGCTACACCTTC. It is translated as CASSASKQGANGYTF. The J gene is TRBJ1-2, the V gene TRBV6-1; 9 bases match TRBD1. V lost 4 bases, J lost 6 bases, and 9 bases stayed unmatched. The CDR3 contains 15 residues. Looked up from germline, CDR1 is MNHNS and CDR2 is SASEGT.

This chain joins TRBV2 and TRBJ2-2; D gene ambiguous. The length of the CDR3 is 14 residues. Per germline, CDR1 SNHLY and CDR2 FYNNEI. Trimming removed 7 bases at V and 0 bases at J, with 9 bases between. The CDR3 sequence: CASNWVTNTGELFF. Written as DNA, the CDR3 is TGTGCCAGCAATTGGGTTACGAACACCGGGGAGCTGTTTTTT.

V usage is TRBV20-1 and J usage is TRBJ1-2; 9 bases agree with TRBD1. This CDR3 has 11 amino acids. CDR1 and CDR2 from the germline V gene are DFQATT and SNEGSKA (reference sequence). The V gene end was trimmed by 6 bases and the J gene end by 8 bases; junction bases not matched to a gene: 4. CDR3 DNA sequence: TGCAGTGCAAGGACAGGGGACGGCTACACCTTC. This encodes CSARTGDGYTF.

The chain has TRBV5-6 and TRBJ2-1; a weak D match, TRBD1 (5 bases). There are 13 residues in the CDR3. Germline V CDR1 and CDR2: SGHDT, YYEEEE. The V gene lost 2 bases and the J gene lost 6 bases, with 9 bases spanning the gap. The chain's CDR3 is CASSFRVGNEQFF. CDR3 DNA: TGTGCCAGCAGCTTCAGGGTAGGCAATGAGCAGTTCTTC.

The table lists this clone with a count of one. The rearrangement joins TRBV11-2 to TRBJ2-1; 12 positions agree with TRBD1. J gave up 7 bases and V 5 bases, and 6 bases lay outside the gene matches. Germline CDR1 is SGHAT and CDR2 is FQNNGV. The CDR3 runs 15 residues. This chain's CDR3 is CASSTRDRGPNEQFF. In DNA, the CDR3 is TGTGCCAGCAGCACCCGGGACAGGGGGCCGAATGAGCAGTTCTTC.

This chain joins TRBV5-1 and TRBJ2-3; TRBD1 matches at 11 bases. The CDR3 consists of 16 residues. Germline V gives CDR1 SGHRS, CDR2 YFSETQ. The junction had 6 bases not matched to a gene; V was cut back by 3 bases and J by 3 bases. In nucleotides, the CDR3 is TGCGCCAGCAGCTCTCACGGGACAGGGGGTACAGATACGCAGTATTTT. Translated, it gives CASSSHGTGGTDTQYF.

The chain joins TRBV21-1 to TRBJ1-1; TRBD1 is the table's D call, not checked against the DNA. TRBV21-1 is listed as a pseudogene. CDR3 length: 14 residues. CDR3 in amino acids: CASNTRGLNTEAFF. As DNA, the CDR3 is TGTGCCAGTAACACCAGGGGGCTGAACACTGAAGCTTTCTTT.

In its sample, this clone was seen once. The chain uses TRBV7-9 and TRBJ1-6; TRBD1 might be the D (5 bases). The germline gives CDR1 SEHNR, CDR2 FQNEAQ (reference sequence). The CDR3 has 16 residues. V was pared by 4 bases and J by 7 bases, with 17 bases between. This CDR3 is CASSSKGASPNSPLHF. The CDR3 region has the DNA TGTGCCAGCAGCTCAAAAGGGGCCAGCCCGAATTCACCCCTCCACTTT.

The gene calls are TRBV6-5 and TRBJ2-5; D possibly corresponds to TRBD1 (6 bases). Germline V gives CDR1 MNHEY, CDR2 SVGAGI. Between the trimmed V and J ends, which lost 2 bases and 5 bases, there was a span of 18 bases. There are 16 residues in the CDR3. CDR3 coding DNA: TGTGCCAGCAGTTACGGGGGCAGGGTGGAGGCGGAGACCCAGTACTTC. This sequence encodes CASSYGGRVEAETQYF.

The rearrangement joins TRBV10-1 to TRBJ2-3, with unresolved D. The CDR3 loop spans 11 amino acids. Trimming shortened V by 5 bases and J by 0 bases, and 0 bases separated the two germline ends. Looked up from germline, CDR1 is WNHNN and CDR2 is SYGVQD (reference sequence). The CDR3 nucleotides are TGCGCCAGCAGTAGCACAGATACGCAGTATTTT. Its protein product is CASSSTDTQYF.

This rearrangement joins TRBV29-1 to TRBJ1-3, with 7 bases matching TRBD1. CDR1 SQVTM and CDR2 ANQGSEA come from the germline V gene. This CDR3 is built from 13 residues. V trimming: 5 bases; J trimming: 3 bases; junction bases outside the gene matches: 4. CDR3: CSVSGTDGNTIYF. For the CDR3, the DNA is TGCAGCGTTTCCGGGACAGATGGAAACACCATATATTTT.

This sequence joins TRBV6-6 and TRBJ1-3; no firm D call. The germline gives CDR1 MNHNY, CDR2 SVGAGI (reference sequence). This CDR3 has 16 amino acids. Trimming removed 0 bases at V and 3 bases at J, with 12 bases between. The CDR3 reads CASSYSLAGGGNTIYF. The CDR3 nucleotides are TGTGCCAGCAGTTACTCTCTAGCCGGAGGTGGAAACACCATATATTTT.

The chain couples TRBV7-9 to TRBJ2-5, with 8 bases matching TRBD1. Per germline, CDR1 SEHNR and CDR2 FQNEAQ (reference sequence). There are 14 residues in the CDR3. With 5 bases clipped from V and 5 bases from J, the junction kept 7 bases outside the gene matches. The CDR3 loop reads CASSAPGGGETQYF. As DNA, the CDR3 is TGTGCCAGCAGCGCCCCAGGGGGCGGGGAGACCCAGTACTTC.

The V and J genes are TRBV9 and TRBJ2-2, with 7 bases fitting TRBD1. This CDR3 has 15 amino acids. The germline V gene has CDR1 SGDLS and CDR2 YYNGEE. The V and J ends lost 4 bases and 7 bases, in that order; junction bases with no gene match: 10. In nucleotides, the CDR3 is TGTGCCAGCAGCCCCCAGACAGGGAGAGTCGGGGAGCTGTTTTTT. It yields the protein CASSPQTGRVGELFF.

J is TRBJ1-5 and V is TRBV11-2, with D uncertain. Germline CDR1 and CDR2: SGHAT and FQNNGV. The ends were cut back, 1 base at V and 6 bases at J, with 10 bases in the middle. The CDR3 contains 14 residues. The CDR3, as DNA: TGTGCCAGCAGCTTAGGAGGGAATCGTCAGCCCCAGCATTTT. It encodes CASSLGGNRQPQHF.

This rearrangement joins TRBV20-1 to TRBJ1-1, with D uncertain. CDR3 length: 11 residues. The V and J ends lost 7 bases and 6 bases respectively, with 12 bases between them. The germline gives CDR1 DFQATT, CDR2 SNEGSKA (reference sequence). The CDR3 bases are TGCAGTGGATTGCGGGATGCTGAAGCTTTCTTT. Residues: CSGLRDAEAFF.

DNA for the CDR3: TGTGCCAGCAGCGTAGAGGGGCAGACAGGGCGCGAGCAGTACTTC. Protein product: CASSVEGQTGREQYF. The V and J genes are TRBV9 and TRBJ2-7, with 7 bases fitting TRBD1. This CDR3 region has 15 residues. The V segment lost 0 bases and the J segment 6 bases; nucleotides outside the gene matches: 9. Germline V gene data show CDR1 as SGDLS and CDR2 as YYNGEE. Combining the CDR3 with reference TRBV9 and TRBJ2-7 gives the whole variable domain DSGVTQTPKHLITATGQRVTLRCSPRSGDLSVYWYQQSLDQGLQFLIQYYNGEERAKGNILERFSAQQFPDLHSELNLSSLELGDSALYFCASSVEGQTGREQYFGPGTRLTVT.

V gene TRBV7-9 combines with J gene TRBJ2-5; the D gene is possibly TRBD1 (6 bases). V lost 11 bases to trimming and J lost 1 base, with 17 bases between them. The germline V gene has CDR1 SEHNR and CDR2 FQNEAQ (reference sequence). The CDR3 runs 14 residues. CDR3 sequence reads: CACHDVQGQETQYF. As DNA, the CDR3 is TGTGCCTGCCATGACGTACAGGGCCAAGAGACCCAGTACTTC.

CDR3 DNA: TGCAGGGGCAGGGGGGAGCTGTTTTTT. It translates to CRGRGELFF. The chain couples TRBV20-1 to TRBJ2-2; no firm D call. CDR1 and CDR2 (germline): DFQATT, SNEGSKA (reference sequence). The CDR3 consists of 9 residues.

This sequence joins TRBV27 and TRBJ2-6; D might be TRBD1 (6 bases). From germline, CDR1 is MNHEY and CDR2 SMNVEV (reference sequence). CDR3 length equals 17 residues. V was clipped by 4 bases and J by 0 bases, with 13 bases between them. Here the CDR3 DNA reads TGTGCCAGCAGTTCGGGACAAGTTGGCTCTGGGGCCAACGTCCTGACTTTC. It specifies CASSSGQVGSGANVLTF.

This clone showed up just a few times. The chain employs TRBV7-8 and TRBJ1-6, with 7 bases identical to TRBD1. The length of the CDR3 is 14 residues. The V gene end was trimmed by 4 bases and the J gene end by 10 bases; junction bases not matched to a gene: 7. CDR1 SGHVS and CDR2 FQNEAQ come from the germline V gene. The CDR3 coding sequence is TGTGCCAGCAGCTCTGAACAGGGGCTATCACCCCTCCACTTT. Translation: CASSSEQGLSPLHF.

This clone has just a few counts. At one boundary the junction diverges from the germline segment, which might be a read error. This chain links TRBV10-3 with TRBJ2-5, with 9 bases fitting TRBD2. CDR1 is ENHRY and CDR2 is SYGVKD in the germline V gene. The CDR3 sequence is 16 residues long. For the CDR3, the DNA is TGTGCCATCCGTGAGTCGGGCGGGGGGGCAATGGAGACCCAGTACTTC. This sequence encodes CAIRESGGGAMETQYF.

This chain connects TRBV25-1 to TRBJ2-7, with D unresolved. The CDR3 has 14 amino acids. Germline values: CDR1 MGHDK, CDR2 SYGVNS. V was clipped by 1 base and J by 3 bases, with 10 bases between them. Here the CDR3 DNA reads TGTGCCAGCAGTGAATCGGGCAGAGGCTACGAGCAGTACTTC. Protein: CASSESGRGYEQYF.